This T cell receptor (beta chain) was captured in a study of tumor and adjacent non-tumor tissue in lung cancer. About the research overall: Patients were aged roughly 30 to 76, roughly nine men and about 5 women, stage I to III. Samples averaged about 3.8 million productive TCRbeta reads each. Broader study findings: Higher tumor TCR diversity was associated with shorter survival. Normal lung showed higher cumulative top 100 clone frequency than tumor.

TCRbeta libraries were built with three rounds of nested PCR, modified from ARM-PCR. TCRdb passed the multiplex PCR reads through MiXCR, listing each CDR3 protein once. Of more than 70,000 distinct CDR3 sequences in the sample, around 65% were seen once. Concerning this clonotype: The target antigen is unknown.

The template was RNA from unsorted bulk tissue. This CDR3 has 14 residues. Germline CDR1 reads SQVTM; CDR2 reads ANQGSEA. Sequenced: lung tumor tissue. The chain is built from TRBV29-1 and TRBJ2-1; weak D call: TRBD1 (5 bases). This TCR was recovered from a man in his 70s with non-small cell lung cancer. CDR3 sequence (DNA): TGCGGCGCTCTTGCCGACAGCTCCTACAATGAGCAGTTCTTC. Its protein is CGALADSSYNEQFF.